These T cell receptor beta chains were read from a single sample in a study of CD8 T cells in ankylosing spondylitis. Using its own MiXCR run on the 5' RACE reads, TCRdb lists one record per CDR3 protein. There are approximately 400,000 distinct CDR3 sequences in the sample; roughly 15% occur only once, and approximately 1% lies in the top ten. Sequenced input: blood, either unsorted or a sorted T cell fraction (not recorded which). All receptors come from a male donor with ankylosing spondylitis. Both conserved end residues are part of each CDR3. The D gene is left open where the match is weak. Size tells how often a clone was seen (once, few, many) or the class of an expanded clone, and some rows leave it out.

clone_size cdr3_length d_call j_call v_call cdr3_nt cdr3_aa
many 16 TRBD2 TRBJ2-1 TRBV4-3 TGCGCCAGCAGCCAAGATTTGGGACTAGCTGGTAATGAGCAGTTCTTC CASSQDLGLAGNEQFF
few 13 . TRBJ1-2 TRBV12-5 TGTGCTAGTGGTTTGAATGGTTTGTACGGCTACACCTTC CASGLNGLYGYTF
few 14 . TRBJ1-1 TRBV7-3 TGTGCCAGCAGCCTACGGGGACCGGGGACTGAAGCTTTCTTT CASSLRGPGTEAFF
. 16 . TRBJ1-6 TRBV3-1 TGTGCCAGCAGCCAAGATCACCAGCGGAAAAATTCACCCCTCCACTTT CASSQDHQRKNSPLHF
few 15 TRBD1 TRBJ2-1 TRBV7-9 TGTGCCAGCAGCTATGACAGGGGTTTCGGCAATGAGCAGTTCTTC CASSYDRGFGNEQFF
few 12 . TRBJ1-5 TRBV20-1 TGCAGTGCTAAACGAGGAAATCAGCCCCAGCATTTT CSAKRGNQPQHF
. 16 TRBD2 TRBJ2-4 TRBV6-5 TGTGCCAGCAGTAACGGACTAGCGGGGGTCCGTAACATTCAGTACTTC CASSNGLAGVRNIQYF
. 17 . TRBJ2-7 TRBV28 TGTGCCAGCAGGCCCCTACAGGGTCGTCATGAGAACTACGAGCAGTACTTC CASRPLQGRHENYEQYF
. 14 TRBD1 TRBJ2-2 TRBV20-1 TGCAGTGCTCCCCGGGACAGGAGGGGCCGGGAGCTGTTTTTT CSAPRDRRGRELFF
. 14 TRBD1 TRBJ1-5 TRBV2 TGTGCCAGCAGCAGGACAGGGTCCTCTCAGCCCCAGCATTTT CASSRTGSSQPQHF
many 15 TRBD2 TRBJ2-1 TRBV5-1 TGCGCCAGCAGCCAGGGACTAGCGGGAGTTTATGAGCAGTTCTTC CASSQGLAGVYEQFF
. 15 TRBD1 TRBJ1-1 TRBV5-1 TGCGCCAGCAGCCCCTTCAGGGGGGATAACACTGAAGCTTTCTTT CASSPFRGDNTEAFF
few 17 TRBD1 TRBJ1-1 TRBV19 TGTGCCAGTAGTCAAGGGACAGCCCGGGATAGGACCACTGAAGCTTTCTTT CASSQGTARDRTTEAFF
. 16 . TRBJ1-1 TRBV5-1 TGCGCCAGCAGCTTGAGTGGAAGTCAAGGGAACACTGAAGCTTTCTTT CASSLSGSQGNTEAFF
few 14 TRBD1 TRBJ1-2 TRBV2 TGTGCCAGCTGGACAGGGGTCTCCTCCTATGGCTACACCTTC CASWTGVSSYGYTF
. 14 TRBD1 TRBJ2-3 TRBV5-1 TGCGCCAGCGCCTCGGGACAGAACACAGATACGCAGTATTTT CASASGQNTDTQYF
few 16 . TRBJ2-4 TRBV4-3 TGCGCCAGCAGCCAGACCCTATCCATAGCCAAAAACATTCAGTACTTC CASSQTLSIAKNIQYF
few 14 TRBD1 TRBJ1-1 TRBV29-1 TGCAGCGTTGCATTACAGGGGTCGCACACTGAAGCTTTCTTT CSVALQGSHTEAFF
. 16 TRBD2 TRBJ2-3 TRBV11-2 TGTGCCAGCAGCCCCGGGACTAGCGGGGGTATAGATACGCAGTATTTT CASSPGTSGGIDTQYF
. 14 . TRBJ2-3 TRBV25-1 TGTGCCAGCGTGGGGGAAGGGAGCACAGATACGCAGTATTTT CASVGEGSTDTQYF
. 16 TRBD2 TRBJ2-7 TRBV28 TGTGCCAGCAGCCAAGGTTCGACTAGCGGGAGGGGCGAGCAGTACTTC CASSQGSTSGRGEQYF
. 14 . TRBJ1-1 TRBV7-9 TGTGCCAGCAGCTTAGCGCACAGCTCCCTGAAAGCTTTCTTT CASSLAHSSLKAFF
many 16 TRBD1 TRBJ1-5 TRBV7-2 TGTGCCAGCAGCTCCCGGACAGGTGTCAGCAATCAGCCCCAGCATTTT CASSSRTGVSNQPQHF
few 11 . TRBJ1-1 TRBV5-6 TGTGCCAGCAGCTTGCATACTGAAGCTTTCTTT CASSLHTEAFF
. 15 . TRBJ2-3 TRBV5-1 TGCGCCAGCAGCTTGGCGGTCGGCGGGTCAGATACGCAGTATTTT CASSLAVGGSDTQYF
. 17 TRBD2 TRBJ2-1 TRBV20-1 TGCAGTGCTAGAGGCTCTAAAGGGGTGGTAGCGGGGGGGTTGCAGTTCTTC CSARGSKGVVAGGLQFF
. 12 . TRBJ1-5 TRBV20-1 TGCAGTGCGACTCTATCTGGTCAGCCCCAGCATTTT CSATLSGQPQHF
. 12 . TRBJ2-1 TRBV11-1 TGTGCCAGCAGCCCACAGGTTCATGAGCAGTTCTTC CASSPQVHEQFF
. 15 TRBD1 TRBJ2-3 TRBV12-3/TRBV12-4 TGTGCCAGCAGTTGGGACAGGGCCCGAGCAGATACGCAGTATTTT CASSWDRARADTQYF
few 15 TRBD1 TRBJ1-5 TRBV6-5 TGTGCCAGCATTTTACGCCCCTCAGGGGGTCAGCCCCAGCATTTT CASILRPSGGQPQHF
. 14 . TRBJ2-1 TRBV4-2 TGTGCCAGCAGCCAAGATCGGTTGGGGGTTGAGCAGTTCTTC CASSQDRLGVEQFF
. 12 . TRBJ2-7 TRBV28 TGTGCCAGCAGTTCAAGGGGCCACGAGCAGTACTTC CASSSRGHEQYF
few 16 . TRBJ2-7 TRBV20-1 TGCAGTGCCCCTCAGAACCGCGGGACACCCGTCTACGAGCAGTACTTC CSAPQNRGTPVYEQYF
. 14 . TRBJ1-1 TRBV19 TGTGCCAGTAGTATAGGTGACGGGAGCACTGAAGCTTTCTTT CASSIGDGSTEAFF
few 15 TRBD2 TRBJ2-5 TRBV7-3 TGTGCCAGCAGCTTAGGACGGGGGGGACGAGAGACCCAGTACTTC CASSLGRGGRETQYF
. 14 . TRBJ1-5 TRBV15 TGTGCCACCAGCGGCGGGCTTAGTAATCAGCCCCAGCATTTT CATSGGLSNQPQHF
few 15 TRBD2 TRBJ2-1 TRBV7-2 TGTGCCAGCAGCTTCGGCGGGGGACCCAACAATGAGCAGTTCTTC CASSFGGGPNNEQFF
. 15 . TRBJ2-5 TRBV7-9 TGTGCCAGCAGCTTAGACGGGCAGGGGATAGAGACCCAGTACTTC CASSLDGQGIETQYF
many 13 . TRBJ2-1 TRBV29-1 TGCAGCGTTGGGCGGATATCCTACAATGAGCAGTTCTTC CSVGRISYNEQFF
many 14 . TRBJ1-6 TRBV12-3/TRBV12-4 TGTGCCAGCAGTTTAGCAGGGTTTCACTCACCCCTCCACTTT CASSLAGFHSPLHF
. 14 . TRBJ1-1 TRBV3-1 TGTGCCAGCAGCCAAGAACACAGGTACACTGAAGCTTTCTTT CASSQEHRYTEAFF
many 15 . TRBJ2-4 TRBV5-1 TGCGCCAGCAGCTTGGACGGACAGCCCAAAAACATTCAGTACTTC CASSLDGQPKNIQYF
. 18 . TRBJ2-5 TRBV4-1 TGCGCCAGCAGCCACGTCGAGCGGAAAGGGGGATGGCAAGAGACCCAGTACTTC CASSHVERKGGWQETQYF